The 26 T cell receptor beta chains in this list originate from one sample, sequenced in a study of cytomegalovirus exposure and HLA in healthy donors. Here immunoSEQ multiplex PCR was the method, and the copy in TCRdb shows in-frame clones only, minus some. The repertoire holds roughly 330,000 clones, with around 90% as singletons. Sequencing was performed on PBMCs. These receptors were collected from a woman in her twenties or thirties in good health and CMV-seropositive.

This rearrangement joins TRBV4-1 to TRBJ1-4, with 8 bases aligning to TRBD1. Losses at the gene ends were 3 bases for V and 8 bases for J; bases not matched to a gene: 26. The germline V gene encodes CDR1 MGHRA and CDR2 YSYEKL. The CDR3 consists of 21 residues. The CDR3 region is CASSHPKNHRGRGNVEEKLFF. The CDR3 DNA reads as TGCGCCAGCAGCCACCCAAAGAATCACAGGGGGAGGGGTAATGTGGAAGAAAAACTGTTTTTT.

The CDR3 protein is CASSEMGQGLYEQYF. Written as DNA, the CDR3 is TGTGCCAGCAGTGAAATGGGACAGGGACTCTACGAGCAGTACTTC. The chain couples TRBV2 to TRBJ2-7; TRBD1 agrees at 9 bases. Germline trimming cut 2 bases from V and 3 bases from J; bases unmatched to any gene: 5. This CDR3 is 15 amino acids long. CDR1 is SNHLY and CDR2 is FYNNEI in the germline V gene.

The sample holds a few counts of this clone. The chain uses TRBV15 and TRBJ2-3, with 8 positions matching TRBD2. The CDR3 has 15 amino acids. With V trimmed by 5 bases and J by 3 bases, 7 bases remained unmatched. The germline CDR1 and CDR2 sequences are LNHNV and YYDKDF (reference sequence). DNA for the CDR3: TGTGCCACCAGCCTGCGGGGGGAGGGGACAGATACGCAGTATTTT. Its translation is CATSLRGEGTDTQYF. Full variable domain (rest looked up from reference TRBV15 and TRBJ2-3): DAMVIQNPRYQVTQFGKPVTLSCSQTLNHNVMYWYQQKSSQAPKLLFHYYDKDFNNEADTPDNFQSRRPNTSFCFLDIRSPGLGDTAMYLCATSLRGEGTDTQYFGPGTRLTVL.

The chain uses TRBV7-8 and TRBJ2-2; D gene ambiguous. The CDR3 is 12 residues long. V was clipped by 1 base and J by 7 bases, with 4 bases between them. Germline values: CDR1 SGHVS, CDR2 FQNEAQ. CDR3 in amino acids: CASSLGSGELFF. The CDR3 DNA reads TGTGCCAGCAGCTTAGGAAGCGGGGAGCTGTTTTTT. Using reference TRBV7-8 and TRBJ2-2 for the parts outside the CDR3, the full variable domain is GAGVSQSPRYKVAKRGQDVALRCDPISGHVSLFWYQQALGQGPEFLTYFQNEAQLDKSGLPSDRFFAERPEGSVSTLKIQRTQQEDSAVYLCASSLGSGELFFGEGSRLTVL.

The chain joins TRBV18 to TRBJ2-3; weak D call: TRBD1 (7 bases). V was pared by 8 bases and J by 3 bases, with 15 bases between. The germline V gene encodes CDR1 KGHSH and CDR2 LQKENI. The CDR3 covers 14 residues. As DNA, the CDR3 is TGTGCCAGCGGGCAGGGGGGACTGACAGATACGCAGTATTTT. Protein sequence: CASGQGGLTDTQYF. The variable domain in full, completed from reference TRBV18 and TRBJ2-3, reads NAGVMQNPRHLVRRRGQEARLRCSPMKGHSHVYWYRQLPEEGLKFMVYLQKENIIDESGMPKERFSAEFPKEGPSILRIQQVVRGDSAAYFCASGQGGLTDTQYFGPGTRLTVL.

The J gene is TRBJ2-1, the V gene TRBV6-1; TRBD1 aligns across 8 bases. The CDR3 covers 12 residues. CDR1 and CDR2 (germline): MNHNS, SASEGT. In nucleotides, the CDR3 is TGTGCAACAGGGGGGCGGCACAATGAGCAGTTCTTC. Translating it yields CATGGRHNEQFF.

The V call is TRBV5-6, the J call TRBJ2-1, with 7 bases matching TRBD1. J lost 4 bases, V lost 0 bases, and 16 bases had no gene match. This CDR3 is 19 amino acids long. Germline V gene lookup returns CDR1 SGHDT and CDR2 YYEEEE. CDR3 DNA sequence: TGTGCCAGCAGCTTGGTTCCAGGGGGAACGGGTGTCCTATACAATGAGCAGTTCTTC. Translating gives CASSLVPGGTGVLYNEQFF. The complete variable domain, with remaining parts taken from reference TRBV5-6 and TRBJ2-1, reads DAGVTQSPTHLIKTRGQQVTLRCSPKSGHDTVSWYQQALGQGPQFIFQYYEEEERQRGNFPDRFSGHQFPNYSSELNVNALLLGDSALYLCASSLVPGGTGVLYNEQFFGPGTRLTVL.

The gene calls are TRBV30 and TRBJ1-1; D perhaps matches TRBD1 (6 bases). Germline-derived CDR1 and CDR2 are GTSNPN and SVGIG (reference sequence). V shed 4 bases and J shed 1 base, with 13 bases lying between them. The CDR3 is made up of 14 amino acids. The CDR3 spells CAWITRQANTEAFF. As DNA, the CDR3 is TGTGCCTGGATTACCCGACAGGCGAACACTGAAGCTTTCTTT.

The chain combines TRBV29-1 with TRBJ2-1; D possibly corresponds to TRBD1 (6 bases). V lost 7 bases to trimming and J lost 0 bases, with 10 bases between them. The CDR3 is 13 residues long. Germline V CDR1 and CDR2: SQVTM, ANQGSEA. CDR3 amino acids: CSGGTNSYNEQFF. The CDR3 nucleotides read TGCAGCGGGGGGACAAACTCCTACAATGAGCAGTTCTTC.

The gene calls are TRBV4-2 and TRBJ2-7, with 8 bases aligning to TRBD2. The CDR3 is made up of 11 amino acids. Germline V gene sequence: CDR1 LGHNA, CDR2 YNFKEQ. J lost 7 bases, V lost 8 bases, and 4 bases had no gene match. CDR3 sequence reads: CASYAGGEQYF. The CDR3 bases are TGTGCCAGCTACGCGGGGGGAGAGCAGTACTTC.

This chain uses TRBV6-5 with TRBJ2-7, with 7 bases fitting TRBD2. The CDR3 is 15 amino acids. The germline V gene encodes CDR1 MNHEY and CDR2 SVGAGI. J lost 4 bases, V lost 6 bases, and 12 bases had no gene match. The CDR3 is CASRKSAVGGYEQYF. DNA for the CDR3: TGTGCCAGCAGAAAATCCGCCGTGGGGGGGTACGAGCAGTACTTC.

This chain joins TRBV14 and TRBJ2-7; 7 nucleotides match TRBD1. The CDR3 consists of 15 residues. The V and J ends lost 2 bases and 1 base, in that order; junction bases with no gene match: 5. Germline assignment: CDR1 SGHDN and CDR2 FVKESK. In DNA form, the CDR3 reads TGTGCCAGCAGCCAATTGAGGGGGCGGTCCTACGAGCAGTACTTC. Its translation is CASSQLRGRSYEQYF.

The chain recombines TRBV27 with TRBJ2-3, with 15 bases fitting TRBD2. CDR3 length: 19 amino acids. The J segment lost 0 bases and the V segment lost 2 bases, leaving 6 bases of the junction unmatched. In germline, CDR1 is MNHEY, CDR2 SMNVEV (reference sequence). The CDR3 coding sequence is TGTGCCAGCAGTTTAGGTGGGACTAGCGGGAGGCCGAGCACAGATACGCAGTATTTT. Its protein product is CASSLGGTSGRPSTDTQYF.

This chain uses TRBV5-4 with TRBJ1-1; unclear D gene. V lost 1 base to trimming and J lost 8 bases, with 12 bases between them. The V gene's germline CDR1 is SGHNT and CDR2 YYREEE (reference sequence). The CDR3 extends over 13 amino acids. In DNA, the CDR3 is TGTGCCAGCAGCTTGACGACCGGACGAGAAGCTTTCTTT. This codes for CASSLTTGREAFF.

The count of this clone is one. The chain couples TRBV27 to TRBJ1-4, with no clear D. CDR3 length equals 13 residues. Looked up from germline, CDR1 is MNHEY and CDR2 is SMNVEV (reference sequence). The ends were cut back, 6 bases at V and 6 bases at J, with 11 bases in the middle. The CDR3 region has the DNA TGTGCCAGCAGAAGGAGAGAGGATGAAAAACTGTTTTTT. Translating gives CASRRREDEKLFF.

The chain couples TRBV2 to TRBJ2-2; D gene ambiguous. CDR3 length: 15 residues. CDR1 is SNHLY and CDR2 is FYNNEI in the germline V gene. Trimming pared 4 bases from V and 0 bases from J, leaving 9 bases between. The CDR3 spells CASSGVGTNTGELFF. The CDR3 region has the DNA TGTGCCAGCAGTGGGGTGGGTACGAACACCGGGGAGCTGTTTTTT.

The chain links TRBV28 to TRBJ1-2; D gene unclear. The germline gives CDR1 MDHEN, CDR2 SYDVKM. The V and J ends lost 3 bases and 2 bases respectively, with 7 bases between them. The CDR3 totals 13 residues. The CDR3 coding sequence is TGTGCCAGCAGTTTCGTCAGAAACTATGGCTACACCTTC. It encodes CASSFVRNYGYTF.

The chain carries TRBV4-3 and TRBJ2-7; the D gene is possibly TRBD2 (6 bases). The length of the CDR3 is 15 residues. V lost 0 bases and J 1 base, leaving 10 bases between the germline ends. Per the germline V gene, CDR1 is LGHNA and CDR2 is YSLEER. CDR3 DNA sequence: TGCGCCAGCAGCCAAGATCGGGGGAGATCCTACGAGCAGTACTTC. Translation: CASSQDRGRSYEQYF.

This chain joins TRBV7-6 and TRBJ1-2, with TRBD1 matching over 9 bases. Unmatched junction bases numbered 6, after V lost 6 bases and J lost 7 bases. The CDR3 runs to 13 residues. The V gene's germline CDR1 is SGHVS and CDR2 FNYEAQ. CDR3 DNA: TGTGCCAGCAGAGGACAGGGGTCTGCTGGCTACACCTTC. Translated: CASRGQGSAGYTF. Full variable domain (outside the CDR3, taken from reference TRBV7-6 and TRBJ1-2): GAGVSQSPRYKVTKRGQDVALRCDPISGHVSLYWYRQALGQGPEFLTYFNYEAQQDKSGLPNDRFSAERPEGSISTLTIQRTEQRDSAMYRCASRGQGSAGYTFGSGTRLTVV.

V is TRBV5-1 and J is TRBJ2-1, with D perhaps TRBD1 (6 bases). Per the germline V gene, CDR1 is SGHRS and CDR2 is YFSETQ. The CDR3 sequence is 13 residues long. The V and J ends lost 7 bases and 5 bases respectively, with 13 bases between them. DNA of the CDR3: TGCGCCAGCGGACTGGACAGAGACAATGAGCAGTTCTTC. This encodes CASGLDRDNEQFF.

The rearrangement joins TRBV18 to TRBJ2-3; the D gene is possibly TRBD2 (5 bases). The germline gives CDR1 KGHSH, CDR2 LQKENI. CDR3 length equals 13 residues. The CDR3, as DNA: TGTTCGACGGACTCCTCTAGCACAGATACGCAGTATTTT. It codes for CSTDSSSTDTQYF.

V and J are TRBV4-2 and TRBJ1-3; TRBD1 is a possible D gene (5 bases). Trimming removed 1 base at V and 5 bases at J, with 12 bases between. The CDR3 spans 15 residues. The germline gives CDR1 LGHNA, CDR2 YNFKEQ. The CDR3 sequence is CASSQVGDGRNTIYF. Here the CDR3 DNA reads TGTGCCAGCAGCCAAGTCGGGGACGGACGAAACACCATATATTTT.

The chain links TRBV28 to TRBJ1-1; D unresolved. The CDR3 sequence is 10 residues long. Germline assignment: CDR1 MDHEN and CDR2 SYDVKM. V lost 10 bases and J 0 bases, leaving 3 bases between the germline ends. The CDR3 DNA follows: TGTGCCATTCTGAACACTGAAGCTTTCTTT. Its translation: CAILNTEAFF. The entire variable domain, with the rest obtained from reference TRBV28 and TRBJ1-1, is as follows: DVKVTQSSRYLVKRTGEKVFLECVQDMDHENMFWYRQDPGLGLRLIYFSYDVKMKEKGDIPEGYSVSREKKERFSLILESASTNQTSMYLCAILNTEAFFGQGTRLTVV.

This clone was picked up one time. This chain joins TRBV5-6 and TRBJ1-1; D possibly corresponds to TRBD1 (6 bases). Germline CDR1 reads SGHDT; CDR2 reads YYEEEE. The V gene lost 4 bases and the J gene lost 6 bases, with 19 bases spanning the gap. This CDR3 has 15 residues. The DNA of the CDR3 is TGTGCCAGCAGCCCCCAGGGGCCGGGTACGGCTGAAGCTTTCTTT. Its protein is CASSPQGPGTAEAFF.

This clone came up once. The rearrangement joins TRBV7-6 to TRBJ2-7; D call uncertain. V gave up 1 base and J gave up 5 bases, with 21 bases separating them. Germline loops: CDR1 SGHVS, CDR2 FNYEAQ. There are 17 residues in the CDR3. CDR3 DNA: TGTGCCAGCAGCTTAGACCTTCTTGAACACCGAACCGACGAGCAGTACTTC. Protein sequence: CASSLDLLEHRTDEQYF.

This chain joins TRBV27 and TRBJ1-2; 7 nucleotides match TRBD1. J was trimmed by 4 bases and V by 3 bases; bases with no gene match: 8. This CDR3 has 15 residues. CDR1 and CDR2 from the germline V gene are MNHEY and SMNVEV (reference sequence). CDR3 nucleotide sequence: TGTGCCAGCAGTTTGAAGGGACAGCAGCTCTATGGCTACACCTTC. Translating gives CASSLKGQQLYGYTF.